This record looks at one TCR beta chain sequence and its context. There is no known antigen for this receptor. The input lacks base qualities; no much larger clone sits a single base away. These data are taken from a study of cytomegalovirus exposure and HLA in healthy donors (dated by TCRdb to about 2017). Study-wide context: An earlier analysis of approximately 600 of the donors reported 250 to 350 Gb of sequence data and more than 90 million unique TCR beta sequences from 150 million to 200 million T cells. HLA typing included class I and class II loci at four-digit resolution. Across some 400 genotyped donors of the cohort, an average of about 220,000 unique TCR beta nucleotide sequences per donor were sequenced, and approximately 19% of those sequences were non-productive. The T cell repertoires of 666 subjects were profiled by immunosequencing and related to cytomegalovirus serostatus. An early release that covered some 630 HLA-typed donors contained approximately 300 gigabases of sequencing data and some 87 million unique TCR sequences. An earlier analysis of some 500 of the donors applied high-throughput TCR beta sequencing to assess whether each TCR beta V gene segment acted as functional or pseudogenic. All discovery cohort repertoires had been generated using a single sequencing platform. Donor age, sex, ethnicity and CMV serostatus were compiled together with the repertoire data. In a later analysis, previously published TCR beta repertoires from fewer than 750 donors were re-analyzed and high-resolution HLA genotyping was added so that TCR occurrence patterns could be studied. Rather than drawing on any new phenotypic data, the later analysis identified candidate immune exposures from TCR beta sequences and the way those sequences occurred across donors. High-throughput TCR immunosequencing, statistical association of individual TCRs with disease status, and machine learning were combined to predict cytomegalovirus infection status. Because of strong linkage in the cohort, roughly five DR-DQ haplotypes were treated as single units for association and clustering. The genetic ancestry cluster associated with self-reported Caucasian donors included 81% of the roughly 410 genotyped donors. The number of typed donors differed by locus: about 629-630 for A, B, C, DRB1 and DQB1; 500 to 550 for DQA1; some 610 for DPA1; and around 490 for DPB1. A separate validation cohort of approximately 130 different subjects was used in addition to the roughly 700-subject first cohort. The study was designed to test whether signatures of past pathogen exposure could be identified by cataloging public T cell receptors. A later genetic analysis took genome-wide SNP genotypes for about three fifths of the roughly 700 donors and used that subset as a discovery cohort.

In total, approximately 700 healthy bone marrow donors made up the cohort. At the time of sampling, all cohort members were nominally healthy, though unrecorded immune exposures were likely present. The donor tested CMV seronegative and was one of the 352 seronegative cohort members. Every donor gave a peripheral blood sample, and the peripheral blood mononuclear cells from that sample were used for TCR beta sequencing. The Qiagen DNeasy Blood Extraction Kit was used to extract genomic DNA from the blood cell samples. Overall study results and their limits: Because HLA typing was unavailable for some donors at each locus, only the typed subset was used in association tests. The classifier was reported to diagnose cytomegalovirus status with high specificity and sensitivity in both the original and validation cohorts. Strong co-occurrence of HLA alleles, especially DR and DQ, made assigning TCR associations to individual alleles difficult. In vitro tests confirmed that a few of the cytomegalovirus-associated TCR beta chains recognize cytomegalovirus antigens. Linkage disequilibrium might explain the correlated functional status among segregating V segments, but an unknown experimental factor could not be ruled out. In a later analysis, TCR association rates were found to vary across HLA loci, with the most associated TCRs seen for DRB1 alleles and the fewest for HLA-C alleles. Across donors, most TCR sequences were observed very rarely, whereas some public TCRs were present in many individuals. The presence/absence analyses assumed that sequencing depth was roughly uniform across donors, and that assumption may not be true. According to a later genetic analysis, donors in an Asian-associated ancestry cluster had fewer N-insertions in productive TCRs than the approximately 650-donor mean. In a later analysis, HLA-associated TCR beta chains were found to be more clonally expanded and to have lower generation probabilities than equally common non-associated chains. A later analysis associated 16,951 TCR beta sequences with specific HLA alleles at a false discovery rate of 0.05. A cluster of highly shared sequence variants was judged likely to be a technical artifact of the sequencing pipeline. In an earlier analysis of around 600 of the donors, most TCR beta V segments appeared in productive rearrangements about 90% or about 30% of the time, broadly matching IMGT annotations. V-gene and J-gene trimming of TCR beta chains was associated with a missense DCLRE1C variant in a later genetic analysis, and the association was replicated in an independent cohort. Most CMV-associated TCR beta chains appeared to be HLA-restricted in a later analysis, and the HLA associations seemed to be driven largely by CMV exposure. A further reported finding was that TCR beta sequences accurately predicted the HLA-A and HLA-B alleles for most subjects in the first cohort. According to the authors, the approach could potentially be generalized to other disease states and immunological phenotypes. Some IMGT-functional V segments, including TRBV6-2 and TRBV6-3, could not be told apart with the 87-base-pair reads, so those segments were excluded. CMV serostatus was the only immune exposure information available for the cohort. The earlier analysis of fewer than 750 of the donors excluded about 16 rarely observed V segments, including chromosome 9 orphons, because counts were too low. In the study, roughly 160 TCR beta chains were listed as associated with cytomegalovirus. According to a later analysis, parvovirus B19, influenza, CMV and Epstein-Barr virus appeared linked to several top co-occurrence clusters. The cohort was sequenced for TCR beta chains only, and without alpha or paired-chain data the features that could be detected were limited.

The protocol used for the library was the immunoSEQ multiplex PCR assay. For the multiplex PCR, a mixture combining 60 forward primers for TCR Vbeta segments and 13 reverse primers for TCR Jbeta segments was used. A multiplex PCR assay on genomic DNA amplified the CDR3 region of rearranged TCR beta genes. The Illumina HiSeq System was used to sequence the amplified TCR beta libraries as 87-base-pair reads. The authors' pipeline ran thus. In a later analysis, approximately 74 million unique TCR beta chains were counted across the roughly 670 repertoires, and approximately 9.9 million of these chains were shared by at least two donors. A nearest-neighbor algorithm error-corrected the raw reads and collapsed the reads into unique sequences, merging closely related sequences to remove PCR and sequencing errors. Alignment of CDR3 sequences to IMGT reference sequences was used to assign V, D and J gene segments. Each retained sequence needed at least a six-nucleotide match to both a V gene segment and a J gene segment. A rearrangement counted as productive if the CDR3 had no stop codons and remained in frame with V and J, and every other rearrangement counted as non-productive. Following IMGT convention, CDR3 was defined as the stretch from the second conserved V-encoded cysteine up to the conserved J-encoded phenylalanine. In an earlier analysis of around 600 of the donors, sequences lacking an unambiguous match to a single V gene segment were excluded. In an earlier analysis of around 600 of the donors, V segments were called functional above 56.7% productive rearrangements and were called segregating when the between-donor standard deviation exceeded 5%. A statistical classification framework was built to diagnose cytomegalovirus status from the catalog of TCR beta chain sequences. A later analysis assigned V and J genes by comparing TCR nucleotide sequences with IMGT/GENE-DB human TR gene sequences. A later analysis assigned CDR3 sequences and most-parsimonious VDJ recombination scenarios with the TCRdist pipeline. In a later analysis, each TCR beta chain was defined by its CDR3 amino acid sequence together with its V-gene family, and reads lacking a unique V-gene family were excluded. To address suspected cross-contamination and a sequencing artifact, a later analysis removed over 500 highly shared, low-generation-probability nucleotide sequences. A later analysis calculated a clonal expansion index for each public chain from normalized within-repertoire ranks of inferred template counts. In a later analysis, generation probabilities were computed with a VDJ recombination model fitted to out-of-frame rearrangements, and the resulting probabilities were checked against IGoR. A later analysis scored TCR-TCR, TCR-HLA and TCR-CMV co-occurrence with hypergeometric tests, applying a repertoire-size bias correction to TCR pairs. In a later analysis, false discovery rates were estimated by permuting HLA or CMV assignments 20 times. A later analysis grouped co-occurring TCRs with DBSCAN, adding TCRdist sequence similarity when clustering within HLA-allele-positive subsets. Repertoires with fewer than 30,000 or more than 120,000 public chains, plus five repertoires with anomalous nucleotide sharing, were excluded from co-occurrence clustering. Drawn from immuneACCESS, this table holds only the in-frame rearrangements with V and J called that TCRdb kept. Clones are partly lost; checked studies trace under half to an unresolved V gene and leave the rest unexplained. D and trimming were read from the DNA, whereas the V and J calls and clone size are those reported in that table. In this sample the table shows approximately 220,000 clones, roughly 80% of which occur a single time. The ten largest clones represent roughly a sixth of the sample.

The CDR3 measures 14 amino acids from cysteine to phenylalanine. Only CDR3 DNA is held: 42 bases, read in frame from base 1. Per the germline V gene (reference sequence), SEHNR is the CDR1 and FQNEAQ is the CDR2. V ends up 9 bases short and J 5 bases short, with an unmatched junction base count of 8. Input material: PBMCs. The rearrangement combines TRBV7-9 with TRBJ1-5; TRBD1 lines up with 9 middle nucleotides. The sequence came from a middle-aged man in good health and CMV-seronegative. This receptor has the CDR3 CARLRDRVHQPQHF. The nucleotides read TGTGCCAGGTTGAGGGACAGGGTCCATCAGCCCCAGCATTTT.